A single sample gave rise to the 2 T cell receptor beta chains below, sequenced in a study of T-cell reconstitution after alpha-beta-depleted transplantation in children. Preparing the TCRbeta library involved the use of unique molecular identifiers. MiXCR, run by TCRdb on the PCR reads, gives a single entry per CDR3 protein. The table shows 500,000 to 750,000 distinct CDR3 sequences, with roughly a quarter occurring only once. The input for sequencing was PBMCs, taken before TCRalphabeta/CD19-depleted stem cell transplant. These TCRs come from a boy under three years old with Wiskott-Aldrich syndrome, due to receive a stem cell transplant.

This clonotype occurred a few times. The chain couples TRBV6-1 to TRBJ2-5; D is possibly TRBD1 (6 bases). CDR3 length: 14 residues. Germline V gene sequence: CDR1 MNHNS, CDR2 SASEGT. Trimming stripped 6 bases from V and 2 bases from J, with 13 bases between. CDR3 bases: TGTGCCAGCAGCCCAGACAGGAAACAAGAGACCCAGTACTTC. Its translation: CASSPDRKQETQYF.

This clonotype turned up a few times. The J gene is TRBJ2-7, the V gene TRBV5-1; no firm D call. The germline V and J ends were trimmed by 2 bases and 3 bases, with 12 bases remaining between them. The CDR3 runs 14 residues. CDR1 is SGHRS, CDR2 YFSETQ, per germline. The CDR3 reads CASSFMERNYEQYF. The CDR3 region has the DNA TGCGCCAGCAGCTTCATGGAGCGTAACTACGAGCAGTACTTC.